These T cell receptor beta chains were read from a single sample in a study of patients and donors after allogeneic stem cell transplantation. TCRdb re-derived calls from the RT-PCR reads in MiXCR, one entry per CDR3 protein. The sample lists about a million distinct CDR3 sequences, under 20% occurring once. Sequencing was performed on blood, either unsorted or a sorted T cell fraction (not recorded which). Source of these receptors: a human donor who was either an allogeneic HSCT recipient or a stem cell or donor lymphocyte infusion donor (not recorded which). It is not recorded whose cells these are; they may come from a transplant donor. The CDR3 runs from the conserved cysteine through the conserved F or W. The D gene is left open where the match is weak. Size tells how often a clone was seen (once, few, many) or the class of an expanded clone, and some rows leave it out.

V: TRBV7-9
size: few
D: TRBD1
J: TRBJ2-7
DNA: TGTGCCAACAGCCCACCGGGACAGGGAAGCTACGAGCAGTACTTC
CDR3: CANSPPGQGSYEQYF

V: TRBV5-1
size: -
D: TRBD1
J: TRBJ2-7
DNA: TGCGCCAGCAGCTCCCGGGACAGTTCGACCTTTTCGTACGAGCAGTACTTC
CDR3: CASSSRDSSTFSYEQYF

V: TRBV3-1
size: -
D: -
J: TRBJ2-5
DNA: TGTGCCAGCAGCCAAGTTATGGGACGGAAGCAAGAGACCCAGTACTTC
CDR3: CASSQVMGRKQETQYF

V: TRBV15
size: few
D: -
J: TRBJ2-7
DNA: TGTGCCACCAGCAGAGACCAGGCGTACGAGCAGTACTTC
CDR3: CATSRDQAYEQYF

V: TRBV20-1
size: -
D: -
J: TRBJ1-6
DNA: TGCAGCCAGGGTTCGGGCAATTCACCCCTCCACTTT
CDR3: CSQGSGNSPLHF

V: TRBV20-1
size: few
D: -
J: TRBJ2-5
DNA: TGCAGTGCTAGAGCGCGGGAACTAGGAGAGACCCAGTACTTC
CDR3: CSARARELGETQYF

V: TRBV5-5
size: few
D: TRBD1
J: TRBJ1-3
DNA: TGTGCCAGCAGCCGCAGACAGGGGACCGGAAACACCATATATTTT
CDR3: CASSRRQGTGNTIYF

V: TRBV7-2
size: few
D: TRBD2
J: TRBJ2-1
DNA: TGTGCCAGCAGCGTAGGGACTAGCGGGGGTTATGAGCAGTTCTTC
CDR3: CASSVGTSGGYEQFF

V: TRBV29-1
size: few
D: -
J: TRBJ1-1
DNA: TGCAGCGGCAAACTCAACCGGGACCCTGAAGCTTTCTTT
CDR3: CSGKLNRDPEAFF

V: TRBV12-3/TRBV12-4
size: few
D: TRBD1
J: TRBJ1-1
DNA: TGTGCCAGTCACAGGGGGCCGAGCACTGAAGCTTTCTTT
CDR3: CASHRGPSTEAFF

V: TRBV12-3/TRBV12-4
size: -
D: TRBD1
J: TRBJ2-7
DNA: TGTGCCAGCAGTCCAGAACCGGGACAGAAAAGGGACTTC
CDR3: CASSPEPGQKRDF

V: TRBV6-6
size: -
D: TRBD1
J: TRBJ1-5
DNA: TGTGCCAGCGGACAGGGGATCAATCAGCCCCAGCATTTT
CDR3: CASGQGINQPQHF

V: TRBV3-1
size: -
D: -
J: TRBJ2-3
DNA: TGTGCCAGCAGCCAAGTTAATACGCAGTATTTT
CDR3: CASSQVNTQYF

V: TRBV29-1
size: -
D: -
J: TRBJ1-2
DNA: TGCAGCGTTGTGTCTCGGTTTGGCTACACCTTC
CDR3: CSVVSRFGYTF

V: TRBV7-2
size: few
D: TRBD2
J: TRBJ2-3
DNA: TGTGCCAGCAGCTTCAGCGGGAGGGCCGGGGATACGCAGTATTTT
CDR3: CASSFSGRAGDTQYF

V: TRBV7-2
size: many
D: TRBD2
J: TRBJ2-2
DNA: TGTGCCAGCAGCCTGGGAGGGGCGAACACCGGGGAGCTGTTTTTT
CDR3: CASSLGGANTGELFF